This T cell receptor beta chain was documented in a study of blood T cells in healthy people across ages. Study context: About one barcoded beta molecule per two T cells was the capture yield of template switching.

A note on this clonotype: The antigen remains unidentified.

General study results and limits: Both higher diversity and more naive CD4+ cells marked long-lived donors when set against aged donors.

The authors ran a second PCR of roughly 6 to 11 cycles using a sample-barcoded 5' primer and a J-beta primer mix. TCRdb itself ran the 5' RACE reads through MiXCR, one entry per CDR3 protein. This sample yields more than 800,000 distinct CDR3 sequences, of which about 30% are seen a single time; 17% belongs to the top ten. Aged about 6 to 100, donors were systemically healthy Caucasians from Russia. Isolated per sample were at least 6 million PBMCs. Germline CDR1 reads MNHEY; CDR2 reads SVGAGI. The V end lost 6 bases, the J end lost 4 bases, and 10 bases lay between the germline ends. The CDR3 is 13 residues long.

This TCR derives from an elderly woman in good health. The material sequenced was blood. The rearrangement uses TRBV6-5 and TRBJ2-1; no reliable D call. The CDR3 protein is CASSAAPYNEQFF. In nucleotides, the CDR3 is TGTGCCAGCAGCGCGGCCCCTTACAATGAGCAGTTCTTC.